The clone carrying this T cell receptor (beta chain) was observed a few times. Its antigen is currently unknown. This sample is part of a study of T-cell reconstitution after alpha-beta-depleted transplantation in children. It was with unique molecular identifiers that the TCRbeta library was prepared. One entry per CDR3 protein results from TCRdb running MiXCR on the PCR reads. This sample yields a few hundred thousand distinct CDR3 sequences, of which 25% to 30% are seen a single time; around a third belongs to the top ten. Findings and limits, study-wide: Surviving recipient T cells and thymic progenitors accounted for the high day-60 TCRbeta diversity observed in some patients. From newly produced T cells came most of the T-cell counts and diversity one year after transplant. Several hundred expanded graft clones reportedly gave rise to the alpha-beta T cells present about two months after transplant.

The sequenced sample was PBMCs, obtained before TCRalphabeta/CD19-depleted stem cell transplant. The receptor comes from a boy in the first two years of life with Wiskott-Aldrich syndrome, due to receive a stem cell transplant.

CDR3 DNA sequence: TGCGCCAGCAGAGATGACCCGGACTCCTACAATGAGCAGTTCTTC. This translates into CASRDDPDSYNEQFF. This sequence joins TRBV5-1 and TRBJ2-1; the D is unclear. V was pared by 5 bases and J by 0 bases, with 12 bases between. The CDR3 is 15 residues long. Germline V gives CDR1 SGHRS, CDR2 YFSETQ.